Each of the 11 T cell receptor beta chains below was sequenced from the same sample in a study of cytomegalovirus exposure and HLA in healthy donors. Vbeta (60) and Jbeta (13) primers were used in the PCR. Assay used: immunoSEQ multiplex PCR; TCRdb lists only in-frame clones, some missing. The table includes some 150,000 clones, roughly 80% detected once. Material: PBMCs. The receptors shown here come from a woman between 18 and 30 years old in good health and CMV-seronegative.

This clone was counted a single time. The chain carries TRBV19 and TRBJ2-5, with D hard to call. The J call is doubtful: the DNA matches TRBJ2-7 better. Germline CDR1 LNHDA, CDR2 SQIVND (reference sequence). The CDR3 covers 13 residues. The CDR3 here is CASSTARSYEQYF. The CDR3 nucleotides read TGTGCCAGTAGTACAGCCCGGAGCTACGAGCAGTACTTC.

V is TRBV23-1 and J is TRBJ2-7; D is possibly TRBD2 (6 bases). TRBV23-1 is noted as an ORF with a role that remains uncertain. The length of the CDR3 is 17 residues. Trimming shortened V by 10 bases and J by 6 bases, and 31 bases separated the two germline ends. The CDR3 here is CATGVGWGRPTRGEQYF. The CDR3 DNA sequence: TGCGCCACCGGAGTTGGCTGGGGGAGGCCCACTCGGGGCGAGCAGTACTTC.

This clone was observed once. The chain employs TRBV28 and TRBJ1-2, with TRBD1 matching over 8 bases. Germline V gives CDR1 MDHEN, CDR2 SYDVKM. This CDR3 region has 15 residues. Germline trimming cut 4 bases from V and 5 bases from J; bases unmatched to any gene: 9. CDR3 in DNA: TGTGCCAGCAGTTCAAGCCAGGGGGCACGTTATGGCTACACCTTC. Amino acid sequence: CASSSSQGARYGYTF.

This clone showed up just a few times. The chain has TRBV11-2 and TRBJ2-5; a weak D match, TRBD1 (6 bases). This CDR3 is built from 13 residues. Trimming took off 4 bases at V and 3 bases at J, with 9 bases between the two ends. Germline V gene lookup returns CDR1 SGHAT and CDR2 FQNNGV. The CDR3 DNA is TGTGCCAGCAGCTCCGGGGACAAAGAGACCCAGTACTTC. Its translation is CASSSGDKETQYF.

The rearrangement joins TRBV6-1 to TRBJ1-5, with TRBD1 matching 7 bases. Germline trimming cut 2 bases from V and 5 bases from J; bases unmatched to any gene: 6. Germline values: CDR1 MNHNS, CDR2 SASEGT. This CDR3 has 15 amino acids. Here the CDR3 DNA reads TGTGCCAGCAGTGAATGGGACAGCACCGATCAGCCCCAGCATTTT. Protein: CASSEWDSTDQPQHF.

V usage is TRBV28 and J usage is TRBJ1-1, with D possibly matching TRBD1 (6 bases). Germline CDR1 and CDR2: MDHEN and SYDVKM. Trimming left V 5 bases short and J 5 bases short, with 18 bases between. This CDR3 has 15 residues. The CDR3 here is CASSRSNQGWTEAFF. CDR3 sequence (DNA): TGTGCCAGCAGTAGATCTAACCAGGGGTGGACTGAAGCTTTCTTT.

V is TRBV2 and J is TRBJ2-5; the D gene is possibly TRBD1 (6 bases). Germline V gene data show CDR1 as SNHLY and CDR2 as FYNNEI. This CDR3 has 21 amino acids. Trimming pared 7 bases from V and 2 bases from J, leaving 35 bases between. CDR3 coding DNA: TGTGCCAGCATCGATAGATTCCGATGGGACAAAGAGAACCCCTCACAAGAGACCCAGTACTTC. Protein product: CASIDRFRWDKENPSQETQYF.

DNA of the CDR3: TGCGCCAGCAGCTTGGAAACAGGGGGCATTAATGGCTACACCTTC. It yields the protein CASSLETGGINGYTF. This chain joins TRBV5-1 and TRBJ1-2; 9 bases match TRBD1. Germline V gene sequence: CDR1 SGHRS, CDR2 YFSETQ. This CDR3 has 15 amino acids. Unmatched junction bases numbered 6, after V lost 0 bases and J lost 6 bases.

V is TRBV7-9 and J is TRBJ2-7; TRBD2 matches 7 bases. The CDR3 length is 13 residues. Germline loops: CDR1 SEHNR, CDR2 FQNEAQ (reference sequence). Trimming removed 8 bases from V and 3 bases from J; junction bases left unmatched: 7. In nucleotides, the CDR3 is TGTGCCAGCGGCGGGACTAACCTCTACGAGCAGTACTTC. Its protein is CASGGTNLYEQYF.

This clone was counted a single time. Written as DNA, the CDR3 is TGTGCCAGTAGTAACCGGGGGTCAGGGTTCTATGGCTACACCTTC. Its protein product is CASSNRGSGFYGYTF. The chain combines TRBV19 with TRBJ1-2; maybe TRBD1 (5 bases). The CDR3 is made up of 15 amino acids. Germline V gives CDR1 LNHDA, CDR2 SQIVND (reference sequence). Trimming removed 4 bases at V and 4 bases at J, with 16 bases between.

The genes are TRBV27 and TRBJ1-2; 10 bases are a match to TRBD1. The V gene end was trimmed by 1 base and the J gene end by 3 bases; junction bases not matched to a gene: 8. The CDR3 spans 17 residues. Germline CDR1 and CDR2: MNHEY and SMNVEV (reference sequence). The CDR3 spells CASSLLSDRGHDYGYTF. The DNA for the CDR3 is TGTGCCAGCAGTTTATTATCCGACAGGGGGCACGACTATGGCTACACCTTC.